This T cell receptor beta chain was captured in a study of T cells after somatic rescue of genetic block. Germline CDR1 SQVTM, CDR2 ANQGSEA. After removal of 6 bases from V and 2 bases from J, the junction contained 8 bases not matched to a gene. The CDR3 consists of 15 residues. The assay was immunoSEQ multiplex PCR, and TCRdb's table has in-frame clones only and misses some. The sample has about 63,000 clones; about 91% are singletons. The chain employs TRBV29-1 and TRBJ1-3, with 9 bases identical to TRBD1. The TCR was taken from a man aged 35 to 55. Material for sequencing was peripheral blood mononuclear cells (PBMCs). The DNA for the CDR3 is TGCAGCGTGGAGGGACAGGGCGTGACTGGAAACACCATATATTTT. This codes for CSVEGQGVTGNTIYF.